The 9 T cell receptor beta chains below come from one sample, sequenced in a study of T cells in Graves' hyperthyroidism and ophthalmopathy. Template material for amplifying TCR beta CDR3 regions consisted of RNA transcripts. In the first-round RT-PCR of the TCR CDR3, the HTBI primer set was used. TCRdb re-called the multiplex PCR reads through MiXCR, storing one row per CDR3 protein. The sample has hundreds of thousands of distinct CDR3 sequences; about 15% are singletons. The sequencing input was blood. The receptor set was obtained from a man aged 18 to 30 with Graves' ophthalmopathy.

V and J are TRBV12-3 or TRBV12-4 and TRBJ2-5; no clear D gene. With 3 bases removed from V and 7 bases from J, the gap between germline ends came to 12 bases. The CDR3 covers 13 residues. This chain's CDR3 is CASSFRQTGTQYF. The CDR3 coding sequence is TGTGCCAGCAGTTTTAGGCAGACTGGGACCCAGTACTTC.

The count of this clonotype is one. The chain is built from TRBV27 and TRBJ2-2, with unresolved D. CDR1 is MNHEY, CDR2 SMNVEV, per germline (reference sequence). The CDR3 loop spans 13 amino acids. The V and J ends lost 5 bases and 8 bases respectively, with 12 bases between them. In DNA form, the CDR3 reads TGTGCCAGCAGTCATCGGTTGGCTGGGGAGCTGTTTTTT. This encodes CASSHRLAGELFF.

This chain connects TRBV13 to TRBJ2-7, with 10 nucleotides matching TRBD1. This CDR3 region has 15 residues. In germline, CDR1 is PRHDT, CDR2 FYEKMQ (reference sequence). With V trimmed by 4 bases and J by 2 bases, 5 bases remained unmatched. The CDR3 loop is CASSSGGQGTYEQYF. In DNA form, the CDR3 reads TGTGCCAGCAGCTCGGGGGGACAGGGGACCTACGAGCAGTACTTC.

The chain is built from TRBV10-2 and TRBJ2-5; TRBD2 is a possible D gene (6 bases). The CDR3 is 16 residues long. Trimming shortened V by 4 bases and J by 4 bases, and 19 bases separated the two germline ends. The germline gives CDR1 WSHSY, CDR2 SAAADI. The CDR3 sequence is CASSALAFTQGETQYF. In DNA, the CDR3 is TGCGCCAGCAGTGCCCTAGCGTTCACCCAAGGAGAGACCCAGTACTTC.

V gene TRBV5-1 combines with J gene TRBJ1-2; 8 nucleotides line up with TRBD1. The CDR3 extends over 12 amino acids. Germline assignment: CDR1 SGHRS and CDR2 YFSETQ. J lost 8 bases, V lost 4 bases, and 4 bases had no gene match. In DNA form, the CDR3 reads TGCGCCAGCAGCCCGGACAGGGAGGGCTACACCTTC. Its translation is CASSPDREGYTF. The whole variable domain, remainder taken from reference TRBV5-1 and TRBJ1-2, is KAGVTQTPRYLIKTRGQQVTLSCSPISGHRSVSWYQQTPGQGLQFLFEYFSETQRNKGNFPGRFSGRQFSNSRSEMNVSTLELGDSALYLCASSPDREGYTFGSGTRLTVV.

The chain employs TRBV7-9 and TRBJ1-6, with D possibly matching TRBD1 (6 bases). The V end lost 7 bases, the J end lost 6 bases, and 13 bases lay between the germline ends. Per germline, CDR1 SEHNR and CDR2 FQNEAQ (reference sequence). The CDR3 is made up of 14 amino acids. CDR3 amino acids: CASTYSDSNSPLHF. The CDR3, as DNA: TGTGCCAGCACCTACTCGGACAGTAATTCACCCCTCCACTTT.

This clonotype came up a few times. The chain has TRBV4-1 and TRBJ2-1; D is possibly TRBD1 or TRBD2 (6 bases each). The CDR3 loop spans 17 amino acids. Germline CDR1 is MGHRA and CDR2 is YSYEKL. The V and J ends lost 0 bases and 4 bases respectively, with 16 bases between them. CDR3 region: CASSQDGGQTPYNEQFF. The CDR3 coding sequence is TGCGCCAGCAGCCAAGATGGGGGGCAGACCCCTTACAATGAGCAGTTCTTC.

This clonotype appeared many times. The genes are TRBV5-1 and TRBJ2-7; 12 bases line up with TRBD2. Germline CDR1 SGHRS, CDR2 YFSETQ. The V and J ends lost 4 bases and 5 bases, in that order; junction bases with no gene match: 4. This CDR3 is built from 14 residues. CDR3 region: CASSQTSGSHEQYF. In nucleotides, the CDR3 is TGCGCCAGCAGCCAGACTAGCGGGAGCCACGAGCAGTACTTC.

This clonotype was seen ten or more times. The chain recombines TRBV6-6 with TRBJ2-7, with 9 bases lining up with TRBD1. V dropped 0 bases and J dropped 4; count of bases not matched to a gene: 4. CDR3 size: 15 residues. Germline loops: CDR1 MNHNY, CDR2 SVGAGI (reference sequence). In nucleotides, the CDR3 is TGTGCCAGCAGTTACTCCGGGGACAGGGATTACGAGCAGTACTTC. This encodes CASSYSGDRDYEQYF.